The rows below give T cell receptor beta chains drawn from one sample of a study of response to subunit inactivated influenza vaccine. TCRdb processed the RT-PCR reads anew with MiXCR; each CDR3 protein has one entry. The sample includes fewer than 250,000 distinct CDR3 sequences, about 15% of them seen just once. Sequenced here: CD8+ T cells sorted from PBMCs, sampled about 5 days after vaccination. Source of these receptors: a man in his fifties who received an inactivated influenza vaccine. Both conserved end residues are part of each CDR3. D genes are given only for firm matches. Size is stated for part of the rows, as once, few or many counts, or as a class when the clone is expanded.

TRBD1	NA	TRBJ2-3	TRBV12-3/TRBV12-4	CASSFRQGVDTQYF	TGTGCCAGCAGTTTTCGGCAGGGGGTAGATACGCAGTATTTT
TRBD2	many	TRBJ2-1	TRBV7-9	CASSPELANEQFF	TGTGCCAGCAGCCCCGAACTAGCGAATGAGCAGTTCTTC
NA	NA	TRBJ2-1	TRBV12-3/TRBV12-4	CASTPGAGAQFF	TGTGCCAGCACCCCCGGCGCTGGAGCGCAGTTCTTC
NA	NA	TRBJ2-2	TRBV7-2	CASTRGAANTGELFF	TGTGCCAGCACCCGAGGGGCCGCGAACACCGGGGAGCTGTTTTTT
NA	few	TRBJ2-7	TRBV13	CASREQGNEQYF	TGTGCCAGCAGGGAACAGGGAAACGAGCAGTACTTC
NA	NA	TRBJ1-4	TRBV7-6	CASSLGEDANEKLFF	TGTGCCAGCAGCTTAGGCGAAGATGCTAATGAAAAACTGTTTTTT
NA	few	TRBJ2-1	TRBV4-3	CASSQGSEQFF	TGCGCCAGCAGCCAAGGATCAGAGCAGTTCTTC
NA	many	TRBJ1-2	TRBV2	CASSDGQFYGYTF	TGTGCCAGCAGTGATGGACAGTTCTATGGCTACACCTTC
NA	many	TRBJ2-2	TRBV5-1	CAILANTGELFF	TGCGCCATACTCGCGAACACCGGGGAGCTGTTTTTT
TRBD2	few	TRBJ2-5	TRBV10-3	CAIREGGGQQETQYF	TGTGCCATCCGGGAGGGGGGGGGCCAACAAGAGACCCAGTACTTC
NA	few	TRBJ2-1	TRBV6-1	CASSLPAGYYNEQFF	TGTGCCAGCAGTCTCCCGGCAGGGTATTACAATGAGCAGTTCTTC
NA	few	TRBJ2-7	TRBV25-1	CASSESALTYEQYF	TGTGCCAGCAGTGAATCGGCACTAACCTACGAGCAGTACTTC
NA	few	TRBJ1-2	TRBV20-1	CSATGFSGTF	TGCAGTGCTACGGGATTTTCGGGCACCTTC
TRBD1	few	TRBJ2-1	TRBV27	CASSLSGTARVNEQFF	TGTGCCAGCAGTCTATCCGGGACAGCCAGGGTCAATGAGCAGTTCTTC
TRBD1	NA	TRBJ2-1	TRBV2	CASWETGGTYNEQFF	TGTGCCAGCTGGGAGACAGGGGGCACCTACAATGAGCAGTTCTTC
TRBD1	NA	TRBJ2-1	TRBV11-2	CASSLGWTGGDNEQFF	TGTGCCAGCAGCTTAGGATGGACAGGGGGTGACAATGAGCAGTTCTTC
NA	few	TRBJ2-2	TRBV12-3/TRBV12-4	CASSWPDLENTGELFF	TGTGCCAGCAGTTGGCCCGATTTGGAGAACACCGGGGAGCTGTTTTTT
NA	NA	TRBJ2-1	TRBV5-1	CASSLAGVGWINNEQFF	TGCGCCAGCAGCTTGGCCGGAGTCGGTTGGATTAACAATGAGCAGTTCTTC
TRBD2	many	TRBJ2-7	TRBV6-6	CATVGLAGGGYEQYF	TGTGCAACTGTTGGGCTAGCGGGGGGAGGCTACGAGCAGTACTTC
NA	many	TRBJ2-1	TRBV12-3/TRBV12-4	CASGSGVTARREQFF	TGTGCCAGCGGCTCGGGGGTAACAGCTCGGAGGGAGCAGTTCTTC
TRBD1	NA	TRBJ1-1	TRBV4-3	CASQSGTGPNTEAFF	TGCGCCAGCCAATCCGGGACAGGGCCGAACACTGAAGCTTTCTTT
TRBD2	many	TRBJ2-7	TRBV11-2	CASSKELAGVDEQYF	TGTGCCAGCAGCAAAGAACTAGCGGGAGTGGATGAGCAGTACTTC
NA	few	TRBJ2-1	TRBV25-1	CASSGRPGTATYNEQFF	TGTGCCAGCAGTGGGCGCCCTGGGACCGCAACCTACAATGAGCAGTTCTTC
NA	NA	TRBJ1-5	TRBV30	CAWSAGISNQPQHF	TGTGCCTGGAGTGCTGGAATATCCAATCAGCCCCAGCATTTT
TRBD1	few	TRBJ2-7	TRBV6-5	CASSFVPGQTNEQYF	TGTGCCAGCAGTTTCGTACCGGGACAGACGAACGAGCAGTACTTC
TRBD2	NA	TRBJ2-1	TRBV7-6	CASSLALAGYNEQFF	TGTGCCAGCAGCTTAGCTCTAGCGGGATACAATGAGCAGTTCTTC
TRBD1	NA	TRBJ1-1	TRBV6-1	CASSGTGGGPEAFF	TGTGCCAGCAGTGGGACAGGGGGCGGACCTGAAGCTTTCTTT
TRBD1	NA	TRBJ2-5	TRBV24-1	CATSGTGTETQYF	TGTGCCACCAGTGGGACAGGGACAGAGACCCAGTACTTC
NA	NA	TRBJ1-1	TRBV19	CASSLGVGPRAEAFF	TGTGCCAGTAGTCTAGGAGTGGGTCCGAGGGCTGAAGCTTTCTTT
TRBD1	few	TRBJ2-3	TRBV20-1	CSAPDRGGTDTQYF	TGCAGTGCTCCAGACAGGGGGGGAACAGATACGCAGTATTTT
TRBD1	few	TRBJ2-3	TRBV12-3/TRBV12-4	CASSPDRGTDTQYF	TGTGCCAGCAGCCCCGACAGGGGTACAGATACGCAGTATTTT
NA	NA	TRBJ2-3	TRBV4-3	CASSQVVPGSTDTQYF	TGCGCCAGCAGCCAAGTAGTTCCTGGAAGCACAGATACGCAGTATTTT
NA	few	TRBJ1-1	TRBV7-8	CASSPHWAEVNTEAFF	TGTGCCAGCAGCCCACACTGGGCCGAGGTGAACACTGAAGCTTTCTTT
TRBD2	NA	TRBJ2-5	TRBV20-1	CSARRREGWETQYF	TGCAGTGCTAGACGCCGGGAGGGGTGGGAGACCCAGTACTTC
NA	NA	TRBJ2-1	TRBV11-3	CASSSRGGVYNEQFF	TGTGCCAGCAGCTCTAGGGGGGGGGTCTACAATGAGCAGTTCTTC
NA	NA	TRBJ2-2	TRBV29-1	CSVEGRKRGNTGELFF	TGCAGCGTTGAAGGGAGGAAACGGGGGAACACCGGGGAGCTGTTTTTT
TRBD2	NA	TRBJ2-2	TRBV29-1	CSAEGGYTGELFF	TGCAGCGCTGAGGGAGGGTACACCGGGGAGCTGTTTTTT
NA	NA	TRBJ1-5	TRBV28	CASREGQYYSNQPQHF	TGTGCCAGCAGGGAGGGGCAGTACTATAGCAATCAGCCCCAGCATTTT
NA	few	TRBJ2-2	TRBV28	CASSTTVNTGELFF	TGTGCCAGCAGTACGACGGTGAACACCGGGGAGCTGTTTTTT
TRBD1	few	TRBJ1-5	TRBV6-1	CASWAGGLYSNQPQHF	TGTGCCAGCTGGGCAGGGGGCCTTTATAGCAATCAGCCCCAGCATTTT
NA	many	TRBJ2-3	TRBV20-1	CSAIHPWEVVADTQYF	TGCAGTGCAATTCACCCGTGGGAGGTGGTGGCAGATACGCAGTATTTT
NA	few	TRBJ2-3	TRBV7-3	CASSLYGGGSDTQYF	TGTGCCAGCAGCTTATACGGAGGCGGCTCAGATACGCAGTATTTT
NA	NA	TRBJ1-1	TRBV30	CAWSFEPENTEAFF	TGTGCCTGGAGTTTCGAACCCGAGAACACTGAAGCTTTCTTT
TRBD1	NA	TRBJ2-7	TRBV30	CASDRGKNEQYF	TGTGCCTCGGACAGGGGGAAGAACGAGCAGTACTTC
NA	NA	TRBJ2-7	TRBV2	CASRPLGGEREQYF	TGTGCCAGCAGACCACTTGGTGGGGAACGCGAGCAGTACTTC
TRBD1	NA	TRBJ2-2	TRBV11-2	CASSPYRGQAGELFF	TGTGCCAGCAGCCCCTACAGGGGGCAGGCCGGGGAGCTGTTTTTT
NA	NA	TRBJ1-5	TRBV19	CASTRDSNQPQHF	TGTGCCAGTACCAGGGATAGCAATCAGCCCCAGCATTTT
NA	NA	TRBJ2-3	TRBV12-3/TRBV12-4	CASSWEAGASTDTQYF	TGTGCCAGCAGTTGGGAAGCAGGGGCTAGCACAGATACGCAGTATTTT
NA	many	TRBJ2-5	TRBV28	CASRRIYQETQYF	TGTGCCAGCCGCAGGATTTACCAAGAGACCCAGTACTTC
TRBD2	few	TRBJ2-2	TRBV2	CASRGTSGTGELFF	TGTGCCAGCAGAGGGACTAGCGGCACCGGGGAGCTGTTTTTT
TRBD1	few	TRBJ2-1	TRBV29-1	CSVEDPGTGLNEQFF	TGCAGCGTTGAAGACCCCGGGACAGGGCTCAATGAGCAGTTCTTC
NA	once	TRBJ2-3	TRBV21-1	CASSKEGTDTQYF	TGTGCCAGCAGCAAAGAAGGGACAGATACGCAGTATTTT
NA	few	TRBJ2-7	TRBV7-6	CASSPGYGAPYEQYF	TGTGCCAGCAGCCCGGGATACGGGGCTCCCTACGAGCAGTACTTC
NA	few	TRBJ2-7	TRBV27	CASSPTLGNYFEQYF	TGTGCCAGCAGTCCAACCCTTGGGAACTACTTCGAGCAGTACTTC
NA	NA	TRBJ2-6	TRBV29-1	CSVEGGAGANVLTF	TGCAGCGTTGAGGGGGGAGCTGGGGCCAACGTCCTGACTTTC
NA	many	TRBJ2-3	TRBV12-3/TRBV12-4	CASSFSSTDTQYF	TGTGCCAGCAGTTTTTCTAGCACAGATACGCAGTATTTT
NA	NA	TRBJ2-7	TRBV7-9	CASSSRIGPNYEQYF	TGTGCCAGCAGCTCCCGGATTGGGCCGAACTACGAGCAGTACTTC